This T cell receptor beta chain was recovered during a study of cytomegalovirus exposure and HLA in healthy donors. Study outcomes and limitations: A later analysis showed HLA-associated TCR beta chains outstripping equally common others in clonal expansion. Researchers reportedly found TCR beta sequences accurately predicted most subjects' HLA-A and HLA-B alleles.

V dropped 4 bases and J dropped 0 bases, with 16 bases sitting between them. The CDR3 covers 16 residues. With 60 Vbeta and 13 Jbeta primers, the PCR was carried out. Data came from immunoSEQ multiplex PCR; TCRdb stores just in-frame clones and leaves some out. Of 170,000 or so clones in the sample, around 80% were seen once. This clone has a handful of counts. What it binds is not known. What was sequenced was PBMCs. The sequence came from a woman aged 50 to 60 in good health and CMV-seropositive. The chain has TRBV5-3 and TRBJ1-1; D is unclear. TRBV5-3 belongs to the ORF category, with a function that is uncertain. The DNA for the CDR3 is TGTGCCAGAAGCCTCCCCCGGTGGCGGTTGAACACTGAAGCTTTCTTT. Protein: CARSLPRWRLNTEAFF.